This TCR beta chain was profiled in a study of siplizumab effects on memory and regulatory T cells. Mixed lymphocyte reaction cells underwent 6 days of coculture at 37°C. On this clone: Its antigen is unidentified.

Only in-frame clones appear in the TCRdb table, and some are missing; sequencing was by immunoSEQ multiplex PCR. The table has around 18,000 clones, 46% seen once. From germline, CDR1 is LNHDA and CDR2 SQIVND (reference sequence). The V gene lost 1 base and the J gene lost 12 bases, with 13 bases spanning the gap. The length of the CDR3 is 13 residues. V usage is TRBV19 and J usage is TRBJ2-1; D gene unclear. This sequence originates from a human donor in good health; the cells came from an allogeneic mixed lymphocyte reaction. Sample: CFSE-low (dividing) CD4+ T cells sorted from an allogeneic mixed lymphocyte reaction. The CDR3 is CASSIGQLRAQFF. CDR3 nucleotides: TGTGCCAGTAGTATAGGTCAGCTTAGGGCGCAGTTCTTC.